The text below deals with one T cell receptor beta chain. This entry comes from a study of blood T cell repertoires in COVID-19. Looking at the study overall: Specimens from acute and convalescent COVID-19 originated in the United States, Italy and Spain. T cells, B-cell-depleted T cells, or PBMCs provided the cDNA or gDNA that served as material.

V was pared by 1 base and J by 5 bases, with 3 bases of the junction left unmatched. This CDR3 comprises 14 residues. Germline CDR1 LGHDT, CDR2 YNNKEL (reference sequence). Source study methods: From reference gene primer amplification, estimates of nucleated cell counts were derived. TCRdb's table, derived via immunoSEQ multiplex PCR, lists solely in-frame clones and lacks some. The V and J calls and the clone size are those of that table, but D and trimming were determined from the DNA. In the table there are about 160,000 clones, roughly 85% of which are singletons. This chain uses TRBV3-1 (or the pseudogene TRBV3-2) with TRBJ1-1, with 8 bases identical to TRBD1. The origin of this receptor is a human donor with acute or convalescent COVID-19. The donor label of this sample is uncertain. Sequencing was carried out using peripheral blood. The CDR3 sequence: CASSQGQGRTEAFF. The CDR3 DNA reads TGTGCCAGCAGCCAAGGACAGGGGAGGACTGAAGCTTTCTTT.